The source of this T cell receptor beta chain is a study of tumor-infiltrating lymphocytes in primary liver carcinoma. Study-level information: The patients presented with primary liver carcinoma, which was managed through surgical resection.

The V gene lost 4 bases and the J gene lost 6 bases, with 10 bases spanning the gap. This CDR3 is 13 amino acids long. A constant-region primer primed TCR beta cDNA synthesis from 400 to 550 ng of total RNA. Slightly modified ARM-PCR with three nested multiplex PCR rounds yielded TCR beta libraries. Both of the initial two PCR rounds ran for roughly 10 cycles and employed TRBV1-TRBV30 forward primers alongside a C-beta reverse primer. TCRdb processed the multiplex PCR reads anew with MiXCR; each CDR3 protein has one entry. There are a few hundred thousand distinct CDR3 sequences in the sample; 58% occur only once, and 15% to 20% lies in the top ten. As regards this clonotype: Its antigen is not identified.

Blood RNA was derived from unsorted whole blood, and germline DNA was extracted too. Study-level results: Tumor samples exhibited a significantly greater top-250-clone fraction than blood samples (p = 0.039).

The receptor was derived from a woman under 40 with primary liver carcinoma and hepatitis B virus infection. V and J are TRBV12-3 or TRBV12-4 and TRBJ2-1; D might be TRBD1 or TRBD2, each matching 5 bases. Sequenced material: peripheral blood. CDR3 DNA: TGTGCCAGCAGTTCCGGGACCCCCAATGAGCAGTTCTTC. It yields the protein CASSSGTPNEQFF.